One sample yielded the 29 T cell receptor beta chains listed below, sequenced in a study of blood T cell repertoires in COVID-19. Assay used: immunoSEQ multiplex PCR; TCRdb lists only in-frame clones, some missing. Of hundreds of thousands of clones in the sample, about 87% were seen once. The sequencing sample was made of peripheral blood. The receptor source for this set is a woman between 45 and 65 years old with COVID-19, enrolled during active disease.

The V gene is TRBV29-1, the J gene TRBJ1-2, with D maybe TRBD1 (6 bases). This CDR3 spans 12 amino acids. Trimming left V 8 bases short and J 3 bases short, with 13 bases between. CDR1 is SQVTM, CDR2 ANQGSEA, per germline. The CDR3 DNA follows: TGCAGCTCCGAGGGGGACGACTATGGCTACACCTTC. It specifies CSSEGDDYGYTF.

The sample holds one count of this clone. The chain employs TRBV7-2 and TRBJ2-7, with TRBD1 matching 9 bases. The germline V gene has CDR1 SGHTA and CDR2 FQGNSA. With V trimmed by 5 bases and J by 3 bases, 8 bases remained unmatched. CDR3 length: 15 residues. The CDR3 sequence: CASSRDRVSVYEQYF. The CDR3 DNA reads TGTGCCAGCAGCAGGGACAGGGTTAGCGTCTACGAGCAGTACTTC.

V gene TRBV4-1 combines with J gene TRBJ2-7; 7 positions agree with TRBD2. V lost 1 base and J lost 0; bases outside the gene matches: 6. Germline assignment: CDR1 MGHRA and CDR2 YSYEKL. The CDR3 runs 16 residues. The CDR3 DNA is TGCGCCAGCAGCCAAGGTGGGGGGGTAAACTCCTACGAGCAGTACTTC. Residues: CASSQGGGVNSYEQYF.

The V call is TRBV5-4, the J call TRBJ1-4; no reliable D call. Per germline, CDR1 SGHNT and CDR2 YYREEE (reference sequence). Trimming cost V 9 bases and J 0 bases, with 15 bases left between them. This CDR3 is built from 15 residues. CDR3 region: CATMAGPTTNEKLFF. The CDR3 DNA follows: TGTGCCACCATGGCGGGCCCAACAACTAATGAAAAACTGTTTTTT. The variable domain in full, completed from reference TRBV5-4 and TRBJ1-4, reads ETGVTQSPTHLIKTRGQQVTLRCSSQSGHNTVSWYQQALGQGPQFIFQYYREEENGRGNFPPRFSGLQFPNYSSELNVNALELDDSALYLCATMAGPTTNEKLFFGSGTQLSVL.

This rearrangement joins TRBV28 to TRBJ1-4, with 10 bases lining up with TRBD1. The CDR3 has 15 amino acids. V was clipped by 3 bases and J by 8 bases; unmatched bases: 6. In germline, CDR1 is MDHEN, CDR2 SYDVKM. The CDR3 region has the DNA TGTGCCAGCAGTTTCACCGGGACAGGGGAAGAAAAACTGTTTTTT. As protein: CASSFTGTGEEKLFF.

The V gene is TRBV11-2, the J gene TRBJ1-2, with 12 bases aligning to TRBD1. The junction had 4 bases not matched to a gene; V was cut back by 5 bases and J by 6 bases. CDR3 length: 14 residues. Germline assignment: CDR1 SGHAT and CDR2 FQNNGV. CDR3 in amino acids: CASSPGTGGDGYTF. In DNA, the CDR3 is TGTGCCAGCAGCCCCGGGACAGGGGGCGATGGCTACACCTTC.

The CDR3 coding sequence is TGTGCCAGCAGGAAATCCCCGTGGGCTAGCAATCAGCCCCAGCATTTT. As protein: CASRKSPWASNQPQHF. The chain links TRBV2 to TRBJ1-5, with D unresolved. Germline V gives CDR1 SNHLY, CDR2 FYNNEI. Trimming shortened V by 6 bases and J by 0 bases, and 15 bases separated the two germline ends. The length of the CDR3 is 16 residues.

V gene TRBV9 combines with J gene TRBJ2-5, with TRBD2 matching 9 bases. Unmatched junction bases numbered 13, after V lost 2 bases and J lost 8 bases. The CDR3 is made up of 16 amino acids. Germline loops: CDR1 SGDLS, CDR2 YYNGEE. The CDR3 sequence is CASSVGLGGGGSTQYF. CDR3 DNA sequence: TGTGCCAGCAGCGTGGGCCTTGGCGGGGGGGGCTCAACCCAGTACTTC.

The CDR3 DNA reads as TGTGCCAGTAGTATGGAGACTAGCGGGGGTTCAGATACGCAGTATTTT. As protein: CASSMETSGGSDTQYF. This chain links TRBV19 with TRBJ2-3; 12 nucleotides match TRBD2. V lost 3 bases to trimming and J lost 4 bases; unmatched junction nucleotides: 5. The CDR3 has 16 amino acids. Germline CDR1 is LNHDA and CDR2 is SQIVND (reference sequence).

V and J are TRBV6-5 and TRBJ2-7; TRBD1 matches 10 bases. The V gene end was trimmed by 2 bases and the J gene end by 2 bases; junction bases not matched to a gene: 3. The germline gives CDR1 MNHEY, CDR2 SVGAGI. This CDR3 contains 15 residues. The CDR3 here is CASSYTGTGAYEQYF. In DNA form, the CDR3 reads TGTGCCAGCAGTTACACCGGGACAGGGGCCTACGAGCAGTACTTC.

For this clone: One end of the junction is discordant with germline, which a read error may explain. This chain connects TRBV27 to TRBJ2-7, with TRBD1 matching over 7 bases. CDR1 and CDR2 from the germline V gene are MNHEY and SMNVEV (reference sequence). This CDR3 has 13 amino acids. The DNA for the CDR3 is TGCGCCGTAGGGCCGGGACAGTCCTACGAGCAGTACTTC. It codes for CAVGPGQSYEQYF.

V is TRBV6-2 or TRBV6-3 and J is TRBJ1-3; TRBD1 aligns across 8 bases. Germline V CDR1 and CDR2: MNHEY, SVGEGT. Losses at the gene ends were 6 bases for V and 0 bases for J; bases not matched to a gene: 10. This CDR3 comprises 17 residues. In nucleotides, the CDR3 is TGTGCCAGCAGCCGATCGGGACAGGTGACCTCTGGAAACACCATATATTTT. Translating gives CASSRSGQVTSGNTIYF.

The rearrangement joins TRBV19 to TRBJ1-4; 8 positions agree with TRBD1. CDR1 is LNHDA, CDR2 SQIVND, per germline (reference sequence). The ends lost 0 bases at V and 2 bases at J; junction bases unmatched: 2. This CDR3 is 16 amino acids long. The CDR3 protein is CASSIDHRGTNEKLFF. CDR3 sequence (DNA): TGTGCCAGTAGTATAGATCACAGGGGGACTAATGAAAAACTGTTTTTT.

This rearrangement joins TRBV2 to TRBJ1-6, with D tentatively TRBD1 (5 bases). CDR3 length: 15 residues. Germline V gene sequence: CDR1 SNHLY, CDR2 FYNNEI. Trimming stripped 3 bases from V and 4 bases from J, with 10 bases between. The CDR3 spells CASSEGTIYNSPLHF. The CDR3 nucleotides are TGTGCCAGCAGTGAGGGGACTATTTATAATTCACCCCTCCACTTT.

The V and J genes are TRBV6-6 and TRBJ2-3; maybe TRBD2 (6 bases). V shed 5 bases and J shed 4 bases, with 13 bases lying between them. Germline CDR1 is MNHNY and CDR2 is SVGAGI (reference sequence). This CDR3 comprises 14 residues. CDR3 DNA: TGTGCCAGCAGTCACGGAGGGGAACCAGATACGCAGTATTTT. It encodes CASSHGGEPDTQYF.

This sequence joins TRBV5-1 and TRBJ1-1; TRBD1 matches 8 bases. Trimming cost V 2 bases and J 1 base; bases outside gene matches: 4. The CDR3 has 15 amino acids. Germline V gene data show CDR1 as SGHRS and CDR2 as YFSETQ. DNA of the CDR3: TGCGCCAGCAGCTTTCGGACAGGGAAGAACACTGAAGCTTTCTTT. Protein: CASSFRTGKNTEAFF.

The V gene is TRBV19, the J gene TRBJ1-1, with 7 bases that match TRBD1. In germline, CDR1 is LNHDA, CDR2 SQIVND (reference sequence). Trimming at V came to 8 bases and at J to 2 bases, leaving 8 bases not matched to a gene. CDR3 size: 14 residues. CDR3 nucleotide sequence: TGTGCCAGTCGGGGGACAGAGGTTAACACTGAAGCTTTCTTT. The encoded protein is CASRGTEVNTEAFF.

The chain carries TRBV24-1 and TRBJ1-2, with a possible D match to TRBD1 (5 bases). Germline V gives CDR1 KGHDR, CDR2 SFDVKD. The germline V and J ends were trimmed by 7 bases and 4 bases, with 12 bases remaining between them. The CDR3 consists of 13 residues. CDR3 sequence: CATSIGVGYGYTF. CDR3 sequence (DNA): TGTGCCACCAGCATAGGGGTTGGCTATGGCTACACCTTC.

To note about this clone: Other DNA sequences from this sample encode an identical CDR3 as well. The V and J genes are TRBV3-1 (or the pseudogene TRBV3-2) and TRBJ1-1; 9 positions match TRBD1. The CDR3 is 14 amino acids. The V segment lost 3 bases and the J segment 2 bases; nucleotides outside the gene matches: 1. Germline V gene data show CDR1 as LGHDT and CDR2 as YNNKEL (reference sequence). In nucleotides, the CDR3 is TGTGCCAGCAGCCAGGGACAGGGCAACACTGAAGCTTTCTTT. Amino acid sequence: CASSQGQGNTEAFF.

The CDR3 sequence: CASDPGGQGYTF. The CDR3 coding sequence is TGTGCCAGCGACCCGGGGGGGCAGGGCTACACCTTC. The chain recombines TRBV12-3 or TRBV12-4 with TRBJ1-2; the D gene is possibly TRBD1 (6 bases). Trimming stripped 8 bases from V and 8 bases from J, with 15 bases between. This CDR3 contains 12 residues.

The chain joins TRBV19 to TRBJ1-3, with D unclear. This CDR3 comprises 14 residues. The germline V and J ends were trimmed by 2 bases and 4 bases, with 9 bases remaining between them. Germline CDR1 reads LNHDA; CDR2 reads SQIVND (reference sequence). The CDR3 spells CASSIRGRGNTIYF. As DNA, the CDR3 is TGTGCCAGTAGTATACGCGGGCGAGGAAACACCATATATTTT. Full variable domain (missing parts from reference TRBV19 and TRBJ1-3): DGGITQSPKYLFRKEGQNVTLSCEQNLNHDAMYWYRQDPGQGLRLIYYSQIVNDFQKGDIAEGYSVSREKKESFPLTVTSAQKNPTAFYLCASSIRGRGNTIYFGEGSWLTVV.

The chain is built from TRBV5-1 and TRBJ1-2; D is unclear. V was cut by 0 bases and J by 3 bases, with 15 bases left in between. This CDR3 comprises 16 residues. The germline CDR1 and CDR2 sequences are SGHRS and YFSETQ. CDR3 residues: CASSLEGGLRYYGYTF. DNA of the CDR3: TGCGCCAGCAGCTTGGAGGGAGGGCTTCGGTACTATGGCTACACCTTC.

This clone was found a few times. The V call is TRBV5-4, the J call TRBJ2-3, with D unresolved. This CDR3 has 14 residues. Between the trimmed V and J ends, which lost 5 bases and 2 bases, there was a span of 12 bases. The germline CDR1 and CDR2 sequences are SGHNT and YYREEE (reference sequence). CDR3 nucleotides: TGTGCCAGCAGTTTAGACTCCGCCACAGATACGCAGTATTTT. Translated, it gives CASSLDSATDTQYF.

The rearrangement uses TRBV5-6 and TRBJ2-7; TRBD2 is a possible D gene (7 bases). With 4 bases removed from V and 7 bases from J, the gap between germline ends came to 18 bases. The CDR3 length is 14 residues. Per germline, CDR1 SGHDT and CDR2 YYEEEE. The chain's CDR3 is CASSQGTKLREQYF. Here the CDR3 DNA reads TGTGCCAGCAGCCAGGGGACTAAACTACGGGAGCAGTACTTC.

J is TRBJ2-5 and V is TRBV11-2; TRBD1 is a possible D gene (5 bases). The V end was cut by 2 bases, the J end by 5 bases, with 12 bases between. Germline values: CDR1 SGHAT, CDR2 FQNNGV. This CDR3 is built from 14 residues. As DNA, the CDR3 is TGTGCCAGCAGCTTACTAGGGGCCCGGGAGACCCAGTACTTC. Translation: CASSLLGARETQYF.

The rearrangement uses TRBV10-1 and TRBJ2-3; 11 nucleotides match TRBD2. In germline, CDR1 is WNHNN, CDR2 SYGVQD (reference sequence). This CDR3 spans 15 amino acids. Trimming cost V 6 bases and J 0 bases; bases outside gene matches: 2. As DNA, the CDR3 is TGCGCCAGCAGCCGGACTAGCGGGAGCACAGATACGCAGTATTTT. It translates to CASSRTSGSTDTQYF.

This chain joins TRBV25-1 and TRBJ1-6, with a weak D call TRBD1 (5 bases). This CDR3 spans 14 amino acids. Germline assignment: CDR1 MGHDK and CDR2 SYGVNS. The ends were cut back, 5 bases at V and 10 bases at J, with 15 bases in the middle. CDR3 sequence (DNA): TGTGCCAGCAGTTGGCAGGGAATGGGGTCACCCCTCCACTTT. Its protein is CASSWQGMGSPLHF.

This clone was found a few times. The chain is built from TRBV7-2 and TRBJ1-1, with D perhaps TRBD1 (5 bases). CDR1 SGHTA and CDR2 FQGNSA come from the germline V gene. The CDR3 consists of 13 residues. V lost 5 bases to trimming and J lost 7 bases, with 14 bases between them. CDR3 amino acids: CASSRERGSEAFF. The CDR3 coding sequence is TGTGCCAGCAGCCGGGAACGGGGGAGTGAAGCTTTCTTT.

CDR3 in DNA: TGTGCCAGCAGCCGGGACAGATGGTATGGCTACACCTTC. Its protein product is CASSRDRWYGYTF. The chain couples TRBV6-5 to TRBJ1-2; the match to TRBD1 covers 7 bases. The V gene's germline CDR1 is MNHEY and CDR2 SVGAGI. The CDR3 has 13 residues. Trimming took 6 bases from V and 5 from J; bases not matched to a gene: 6.